Here is one T cell receptor (beta chain) with its context. The CDR3 consists of 16 residues. The germline gives CDR1 MDHEN, CDR2 SYDVKM. V lost 8 bases and J 5 bases, leaving 22 bases between the germline ends. The record originates from a study of neoadjuvant anti-PD-1 for oral cavity cancer. Time point described: after neoadjuvant nivolumab, at surgical resection. Patients had newly diagnosed, untreated stage II-IVA oral cavity squamous cell carcinoma. Only in-frame clones appear in the TCRdb table, and some are missing; sequencing was by immunoSEQ multiplex PCR. This table has about 42,000 clones, about three quarters appearing once.

The chain couples TRBV28 to TRBJ2-1; weak D call: TRBD2 (7 bases). This sequence was found in a person aged 40 to 85 with oral cavity squamous cell carcinoma. The sequences come from PBMCs, collected after nivolumab (anti-PD-1) treatment. CDR3 amino acids: CASSSRQASGHNEQFF. CDR3 nucleotide sequence: TGTGCCAGCTCATCGAGACAGGCTAGCGGTCACAATGAGCAGTTCTTC.